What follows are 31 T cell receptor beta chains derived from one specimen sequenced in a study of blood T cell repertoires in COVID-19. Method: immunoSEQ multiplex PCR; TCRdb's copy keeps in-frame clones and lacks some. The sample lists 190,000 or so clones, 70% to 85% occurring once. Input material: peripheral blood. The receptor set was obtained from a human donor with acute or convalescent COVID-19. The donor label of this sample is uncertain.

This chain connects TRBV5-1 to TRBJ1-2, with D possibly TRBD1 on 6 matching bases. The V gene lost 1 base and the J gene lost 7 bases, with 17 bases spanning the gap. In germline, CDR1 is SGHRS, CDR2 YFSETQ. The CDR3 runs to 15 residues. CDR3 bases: TGCGCCAGCAGCTTGCCTCATGCGGGGGCAGCTGGCTACACCTTC. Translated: CASSLPHAGAAGYTF.

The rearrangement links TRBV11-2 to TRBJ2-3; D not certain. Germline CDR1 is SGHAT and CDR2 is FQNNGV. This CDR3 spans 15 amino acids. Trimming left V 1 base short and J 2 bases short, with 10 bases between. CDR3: CASSLGNYLTDTQYF. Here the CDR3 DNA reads TGTGCCAGCAGCTTAGGTAACTACCTCACAGATACGCAGTATTTT. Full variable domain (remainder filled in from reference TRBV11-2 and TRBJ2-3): EAGVAQSPRYKIIEKRQSVAFWCNPISGHATLYWYQQILGQGPKLLIQFQNNGVVDDSQLPKDRFSAERLKGVDSTLKIQPAKLEDSAVYLCASSLGNYLTDTQYFGPGTRLTVL.

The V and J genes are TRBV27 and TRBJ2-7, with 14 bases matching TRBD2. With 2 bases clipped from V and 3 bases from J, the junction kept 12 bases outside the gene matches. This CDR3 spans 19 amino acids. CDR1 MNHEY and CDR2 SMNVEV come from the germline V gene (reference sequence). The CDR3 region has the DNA TGTGCCAGCAGTTTACTCTCGGGGCGACTAGCGGGGGGGGGCTACGAGCAGTACTTC. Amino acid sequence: CASSLLSGRLAGGGYEQYF.

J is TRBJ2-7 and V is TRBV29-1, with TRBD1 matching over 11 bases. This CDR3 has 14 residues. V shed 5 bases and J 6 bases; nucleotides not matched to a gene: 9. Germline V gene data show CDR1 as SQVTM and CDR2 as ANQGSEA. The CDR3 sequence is CSVRGDRGVREQYF. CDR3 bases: TGCAGCGTTCGCGGGGACAGGGGGGTTCGCGAGCAGTACTTC.

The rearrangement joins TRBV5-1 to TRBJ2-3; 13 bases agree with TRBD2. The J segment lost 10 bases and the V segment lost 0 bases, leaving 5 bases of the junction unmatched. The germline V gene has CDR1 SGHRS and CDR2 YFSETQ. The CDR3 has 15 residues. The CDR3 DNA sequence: TGCGCCAGCAGCTTGGCTGGACTAGCGGGAGCGGCGCAGTATTTT. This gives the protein CASSLAGLAGAAQYF.

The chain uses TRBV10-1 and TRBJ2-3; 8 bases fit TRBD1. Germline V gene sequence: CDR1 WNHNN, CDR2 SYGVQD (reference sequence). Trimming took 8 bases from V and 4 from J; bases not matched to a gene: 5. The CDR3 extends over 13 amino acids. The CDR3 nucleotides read TGCGCCAGCGGGAACAGGGGGTCAGATACGCAGTATTTT. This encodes CASGNRGSDTQYF.

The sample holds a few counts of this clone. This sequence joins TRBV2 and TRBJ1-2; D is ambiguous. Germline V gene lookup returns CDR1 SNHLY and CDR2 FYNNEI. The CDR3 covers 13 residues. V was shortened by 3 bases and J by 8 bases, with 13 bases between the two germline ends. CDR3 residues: CASSDQVLIGYTF. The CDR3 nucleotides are TGTGCCAGCAGTGATCAGGTTCTGATCGGCTACACCTTC.

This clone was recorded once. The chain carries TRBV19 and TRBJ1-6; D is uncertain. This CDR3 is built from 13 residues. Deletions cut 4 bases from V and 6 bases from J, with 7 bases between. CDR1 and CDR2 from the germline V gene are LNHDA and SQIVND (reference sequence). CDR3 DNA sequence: TGTGCCAGTAGTACGGTTGGTAATTCACCCCTCCACTTT. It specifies CASSTVGNSPLHF.

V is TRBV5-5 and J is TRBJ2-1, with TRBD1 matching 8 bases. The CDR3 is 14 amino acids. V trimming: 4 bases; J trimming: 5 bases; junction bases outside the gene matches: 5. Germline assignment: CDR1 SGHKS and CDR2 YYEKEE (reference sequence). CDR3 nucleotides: TGTGCCAGCAGCGACACGGACAGGGACAATGAGCAGTTCTTC. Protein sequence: CASSDTDRDNEQFF.

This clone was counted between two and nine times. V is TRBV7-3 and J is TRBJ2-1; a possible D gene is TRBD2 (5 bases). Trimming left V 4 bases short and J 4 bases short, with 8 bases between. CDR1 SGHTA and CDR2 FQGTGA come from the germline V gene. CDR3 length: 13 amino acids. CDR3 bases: TGTGCCAGCAGCTCGGACTTTTACAATGAGCAGTTCTTC. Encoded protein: CASSSDFYNEQFF. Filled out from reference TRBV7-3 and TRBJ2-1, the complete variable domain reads GAGVSQTPSNKVTEKGKYVELRCDPISGHTALYWYRQSLGQGPEFLIYFQGTGAADDSGLPNDRFFAVRPEGSVSTLKIQRTERGDSAVYLCASSSDFYNEQFFGPGTRLTVL.

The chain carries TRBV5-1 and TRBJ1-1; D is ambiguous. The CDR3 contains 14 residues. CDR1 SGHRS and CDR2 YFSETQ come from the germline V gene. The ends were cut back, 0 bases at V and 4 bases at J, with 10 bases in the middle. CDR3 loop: CASSLGLSATEAFF. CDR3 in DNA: TGCGCCAGCAGCTTGGGACTTTCGGCCACTGAAGCTTTCTTT.

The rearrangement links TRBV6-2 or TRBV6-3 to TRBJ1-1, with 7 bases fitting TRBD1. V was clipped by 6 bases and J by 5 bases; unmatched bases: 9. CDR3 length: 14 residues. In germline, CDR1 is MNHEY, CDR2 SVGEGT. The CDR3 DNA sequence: TGTGCCAGCAGCAGCCACAGGGGATGGACTGAAGCTTTCTTT. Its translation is CASSSHRGWTEAFF.

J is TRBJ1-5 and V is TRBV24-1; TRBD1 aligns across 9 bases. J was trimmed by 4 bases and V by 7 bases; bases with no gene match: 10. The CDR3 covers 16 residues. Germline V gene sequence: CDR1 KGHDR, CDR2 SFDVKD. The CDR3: CATSNSGTGRNQPQHF. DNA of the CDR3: TGTGCCACCAGCAACTCCGGGACAGGGAGGAATCAGCCCCAGCATTTT.

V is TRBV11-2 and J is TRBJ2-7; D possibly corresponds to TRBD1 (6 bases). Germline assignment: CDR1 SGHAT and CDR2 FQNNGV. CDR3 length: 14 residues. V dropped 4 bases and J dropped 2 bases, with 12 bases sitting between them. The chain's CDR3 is CASSSRQDTYEQYF. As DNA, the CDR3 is TGTGCCAGCAGCTCTCGACAGGACACCTACGAGCAGTACTTC.

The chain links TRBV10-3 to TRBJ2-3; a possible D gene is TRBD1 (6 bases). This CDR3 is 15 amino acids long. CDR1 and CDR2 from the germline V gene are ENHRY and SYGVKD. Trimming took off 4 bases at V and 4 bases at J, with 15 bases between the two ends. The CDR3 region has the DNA TGTGCCATCAGTGCACGGACAGAGGGGGCAGATACGCAGTATTTT. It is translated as CAISARTEGADTQYF.

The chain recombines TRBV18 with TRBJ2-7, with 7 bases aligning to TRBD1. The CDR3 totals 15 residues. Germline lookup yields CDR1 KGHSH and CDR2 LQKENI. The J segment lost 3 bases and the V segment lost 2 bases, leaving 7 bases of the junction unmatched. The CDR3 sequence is CASSPATGSFYEQYF. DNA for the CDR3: TGTGCCAGCTCACCAGCGACAGGGTCGTTCTACGAGCAGTACTTC.

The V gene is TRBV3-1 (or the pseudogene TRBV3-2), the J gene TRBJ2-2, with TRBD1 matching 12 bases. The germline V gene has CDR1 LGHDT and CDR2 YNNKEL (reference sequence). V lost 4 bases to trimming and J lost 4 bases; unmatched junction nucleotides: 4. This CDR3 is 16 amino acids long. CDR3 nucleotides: TGTGCCAGCAGCCGGGACAGGGGGCGGGTCACCGGGGAGCTGTTTTTT. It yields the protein CASSRDRGRVTGELFF.

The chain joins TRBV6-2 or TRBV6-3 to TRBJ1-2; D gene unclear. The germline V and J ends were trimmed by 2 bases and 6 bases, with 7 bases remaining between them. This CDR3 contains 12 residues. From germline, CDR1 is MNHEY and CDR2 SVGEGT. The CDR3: CASSYLGHGYTF. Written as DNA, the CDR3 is TGTGCCAGCAGTTACCTTGGGCATGGCTACACCTTC.

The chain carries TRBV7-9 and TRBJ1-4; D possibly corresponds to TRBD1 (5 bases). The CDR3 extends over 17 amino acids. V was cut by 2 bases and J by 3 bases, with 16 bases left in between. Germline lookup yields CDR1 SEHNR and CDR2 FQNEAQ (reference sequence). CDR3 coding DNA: TGTGCCAGCAGCTTAAATAGGGGAACTTGGCCTAATGAAAAACTGTTTTTT. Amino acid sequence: CASSLNRGTWPNEKLFF. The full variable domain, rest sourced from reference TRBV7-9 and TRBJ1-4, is DTGVSQNPRHKITKRGQNVTFRCDPISEHNRLYWYRQTLGQGPEFLTYFQNEAQLEKSRLLSDRFSAERPKGSFSTLEIQRTEQGDSAMYLCASSLNRGTWPNEKLFFGSGTQLSVL.

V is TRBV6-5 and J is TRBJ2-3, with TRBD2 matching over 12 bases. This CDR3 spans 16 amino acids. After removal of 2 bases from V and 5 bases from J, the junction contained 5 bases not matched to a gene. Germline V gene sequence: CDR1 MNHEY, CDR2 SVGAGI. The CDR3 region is CASSYTLAGGEDTQYF. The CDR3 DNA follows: TGTGCCAGCAGTTACACCCTAGCGGGAGGGGAAGATACGCAGTATTTT.

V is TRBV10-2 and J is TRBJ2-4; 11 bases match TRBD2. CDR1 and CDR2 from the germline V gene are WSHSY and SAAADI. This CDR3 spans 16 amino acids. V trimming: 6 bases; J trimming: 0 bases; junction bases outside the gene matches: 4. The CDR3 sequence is CASSATSGRAKNIQYF. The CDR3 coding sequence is TGCGCCAGCAGCGCAACTAGCGGGAGAGCCAAAAACATTCAGTACTTC.

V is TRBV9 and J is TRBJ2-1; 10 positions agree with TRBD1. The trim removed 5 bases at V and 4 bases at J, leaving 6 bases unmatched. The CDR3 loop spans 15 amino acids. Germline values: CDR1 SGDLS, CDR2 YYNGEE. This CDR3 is CASRPGTGVYNEQFF. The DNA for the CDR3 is TGTGCCAGCAGACCCGGGACAGGGGTGTACAATGAGCAGTTCTTC.

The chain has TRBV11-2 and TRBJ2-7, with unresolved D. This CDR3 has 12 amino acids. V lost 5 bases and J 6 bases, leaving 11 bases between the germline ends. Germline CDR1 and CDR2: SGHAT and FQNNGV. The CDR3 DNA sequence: TGTGCCAGCAGCCCCTCAATGCGCGAGCAGTACTTC. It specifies CASSPSMREQYF.

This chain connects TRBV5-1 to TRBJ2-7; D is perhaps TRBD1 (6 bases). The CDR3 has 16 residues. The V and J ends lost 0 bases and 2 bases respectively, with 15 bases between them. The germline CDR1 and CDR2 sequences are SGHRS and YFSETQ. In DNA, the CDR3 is TGCGCCAGCAGCTTGGCGACAGGCACTATAGCCTACGAGCAGTACTTC. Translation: CASSLATGTIAYEQYF. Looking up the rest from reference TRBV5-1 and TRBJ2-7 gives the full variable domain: KAGVTQTPRYLIKTRGQQVTLSCSPISGHRSVSWYQQTPGQGLQFLFEYFSETQRNKGNFPGRFSGRQFSNSRSEMNVSTLELGDSALYLCASSLATGTIAYEQYFGPGTRLTVT.

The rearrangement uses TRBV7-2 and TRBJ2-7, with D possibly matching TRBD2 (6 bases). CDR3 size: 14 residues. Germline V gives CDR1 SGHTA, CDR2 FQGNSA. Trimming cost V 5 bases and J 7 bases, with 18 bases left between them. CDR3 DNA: TGTGCCAGCAGCACTAGCCAAGGGGTGCGGGAGCAGTACTTC. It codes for CASSTSQGVREQYF.

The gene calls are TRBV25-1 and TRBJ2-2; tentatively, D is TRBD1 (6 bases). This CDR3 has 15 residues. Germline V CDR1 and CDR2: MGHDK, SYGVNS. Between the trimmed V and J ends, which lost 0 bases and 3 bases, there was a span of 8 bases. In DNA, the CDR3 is TGTGCCAGCAGTGAATATAGGGGGTACACCGGGGAGCTGTTTTTT. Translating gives CASSEYRGYTGELFF.

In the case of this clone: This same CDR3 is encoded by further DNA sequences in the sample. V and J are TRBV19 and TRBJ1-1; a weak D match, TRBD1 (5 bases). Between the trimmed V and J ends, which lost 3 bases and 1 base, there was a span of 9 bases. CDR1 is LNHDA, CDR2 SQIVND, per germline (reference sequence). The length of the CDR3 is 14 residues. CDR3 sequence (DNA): TGTGCCAGTAGTATTCAGGGAAGGAACACTGAAGCTTTCTTT. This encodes CASSIQGRNTEAFF.

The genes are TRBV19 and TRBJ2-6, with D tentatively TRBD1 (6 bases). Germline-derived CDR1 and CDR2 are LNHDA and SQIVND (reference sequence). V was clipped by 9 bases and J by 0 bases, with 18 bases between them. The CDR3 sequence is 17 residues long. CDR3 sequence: CASHRRTEGSGANVLTF. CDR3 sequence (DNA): TGTGCCAGCCACAGGAGGACAGAAGGCTCTGGGGCCAACGTCCTGACTTTC.

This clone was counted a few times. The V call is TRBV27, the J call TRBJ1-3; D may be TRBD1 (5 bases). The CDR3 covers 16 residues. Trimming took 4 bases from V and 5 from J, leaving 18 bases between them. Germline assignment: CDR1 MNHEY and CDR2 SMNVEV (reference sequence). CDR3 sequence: CASSSEDGSGRNTIYF. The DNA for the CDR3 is TGTGCCAGCAGTTCCGAGGACGGATCAGGGCGAAACACCATATATTTT.

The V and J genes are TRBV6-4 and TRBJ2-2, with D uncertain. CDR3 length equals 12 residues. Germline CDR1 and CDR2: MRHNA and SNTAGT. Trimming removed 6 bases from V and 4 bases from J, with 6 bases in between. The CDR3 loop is CASSPRTGELFF. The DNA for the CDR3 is TGTGCCAGCAGCCCCCGCACCGGGGAGCTGTTTTTT.

In nucleotides, the CDR3 is TGTGCCAGCAGCTTGGACAGCCCTAATGAAAAACTGTTTTTT. It yields the protein CASSLDSPNEKLFF. This chain connects TRBV7-9 to TRBJ1-4, with D maybe TRBD1 (6 bases). Germline-derived CDR1 and CDR2 are SEHNR and FQNEAQ (reference sequence). The CDR3 sequence is 14 residues long. Trimming took 3 bases from V and 3 from J, leaving 8 bases between them. Full variable domain (remainder filled in from reference TRBV7-9 and TRBJ1-4): DTGVSQNPRHKITKRGQNVTFRCDPISEHNRLYWYRQTLGQGPEFLTYFQNEAQLEKSRLLSDRFSAERPKGSFSTLEIQRTEQGDSAMYLCASSLDSPNEKLFFGSGTQLSVL.